The rows below give T cell receptor beta chains drawn from one sample of a study of T cell repertoires in cytomegalovirus infection. TCRdb recomputed calls from the reads with MiXCR, one row per CDR3 protein. This table has around 210,000 distinct CDR3 sequences, around 6.2% appearing once. The sample was PBMCs. These receptors came from a human donor in good health (CMV status not recorded). Some clones in this sample may be carry-over from other donors' samples. Each CDR3 is given with its conserved first and last residue. D genes are given only for firm matches. Part of the rows lack a size; the others show once, few, many or a class for expanded clones.

clone size: many; J gene: TRBJ2-7; D gene: TRBD2; V gene: TRBV20-1; CDR3 DNA: TGCAGTGCCTATGGACTAGCGGGGGGGATGCCCTACGAGCAGTACTTC; CDR3 protein: CSAYGLAGGMPYEQYF
clone size: many; J gene: TRBJ2-7; D gene: -; V gene: TRBV20-1; CDR3 DNA: TGCAGTGCTAGAGACTGGCAGAGTCCCGAGCAGTACTTC; CDR3 protein: CSARDWQSPEQYF
clone size: many; J gene: TRBJ2-2; D gene: -; V gene: TRBV9; CDR3 DNA: TGTGCCAGCAGCGGTATAGGAGGGGGCGAGGACGGGGAGCTGTTTTTT; CDR3 protein: CASSGIGGGEDGELFF
clone size: many; J gene: TRBJ1-1; D gene: TRBD1; V gene: TRBV12-5; CDR3 DNA: TGTGCTAGTGGTTCCGGGACAGGGGGCCGACGTGAAGCTTTCTTT; CDR3 protein: CASGSGTGGRREAFF
clone size: many; J gene: TRBJ2-1; D gene: -; V gene: TRBV4-3; CDR3 DNA: TGCGCCAGCAGCCAATCCCCTGCCGGGGCACATGAGCAGTTCTTC; CDR3 protein: CASSQSPAGAHEQFF
clone size: many; J gene: TRBJ2-3; D gene: -; V gene: TRBV11-2; CDR3 DNA: TGTGCCAGCAGCTTAGTGGCAAGTAGCACAGATACGCAGTATTTT; CDR3 protein: CASSLVASSTDTQYF
clone size: many; J gene: TRBJ1-1; D gene: -; V gene: TRBV20-1; CDR3 DNA: TGCAGTGCTCGGGAGGCTCGAATTATGAACACTGAAGCTTTCTTT; CDR3 protein: CSAREARIMNTEAFF
clone size: few; J gene: TRBJ1-5; D gene: -; V gene: TRBV9; CDR3 DNA: TGTGCCAGCAGCGTAGGAACAGGTCTCAATCAGCCCCAGCATTTT; CDR3 protein: CASSVGTGLNQPQHF
clone size: many; J gene: TRBJ1-1; D gene: -; V gene: TRBV10-3; CDR3 DNA: TGTGCCATCAGTGAGAGGGATAACACTGAAGCTTTCTTT; CDR3 protein: CAISERDNTEAFF
clone size: many; J gene: TRBJ2-4; D gene: TRBD1; V gene: TRBV7-9; CDR3 DNA: TGTGCCAGCAGCCCCGACAGGGCCCTTACCGAAAACATTCAGTACTTC; CDR3 protein: CASSPDRALTENIQYF
clone size: many; J gene: TRBJ2-1; D gene: TRBD1; V gene: TRBV7-9; CDR3 DNA: TGTGCCAGCACACCAAGGGACAGGGTCAATGAGCAGTTCTTC; CDR3 protein: CASTPRDRVNEQFF
clone size: -; J gene: TRBJ1-1; D gene: -; V gene: TRBV28; CDR3 DNA: TGTGCCAGCAGTCCCCCCGGTCTAGGGGTCTCCGACGCTTTCTTT; CDR3 protein: CASSPPGLGVSDAFF
clone size: many; J gene: TRBJ2-2; D gene: TRBD1; V gene: TRBV6-2/TRBV6-3; CDR3 DNA: TGTGCCAGCAGTAACAGGGGAAAGAACACCGGGGAGCTGTTTTTT; CDR3 protein: CASSNRGKNTGELFF
clone size: many; J gene: TRBJ2-7; D gene: TRBD1; V gene: TRBV20-1; CDR3 DNA: TGCAGTGCTAAGGAGGGACAGGGGGTTTACGAGCAGTACTTC; CDR3 protein: CSAKEGQGVYEQYF
clone size: many; J gene: TRBJ2-5; D gene: -; V gene: TRBV2; CDR3 DNA: TGTGCCATCAAACTGAGGGAGACCCAGTACTTC; CDR3 protein: CAIKLRETQYF
clone size: many; J gene: TRBJ1-1; D gene: -; V gene: TRBV30; CDR3 DNA: TGTGCCTGGAGTGTACAAGGGTTCACTGAAGCTTTCTTT; CDR3 protein: CAWSVQGFTEAFF
clone size: many; J gene: TRBJ2-3; D gene: -; V gene: TRBV19; CDR3 DNA: TGTGCCAGTAGCCAGGGGCCCCGCACAGATACGCAGTATTTT; CDR3 protein: CASSQGPRTDTQYF
clone size: -; J gene: TRBJ2-2; D gene: TRBD2; V gene: TRBV20-1; CDR3 DNA: TGCAGTGCTTCTACTAGCGGGGGCACCGGGGAGCTGTTTTTT; CDR3 protein: CSASTSGGTGELFF
clone size: many; J gene: TRBJ1-5; D gene: -; V gene: TRBV20-1; CDR3 DNA: TGCAGTGCTAAGAGGTCCGTTAGCAATCAGCCCCAGCATTTT; CDR3 protein: CSAKRSVSNQPQHF
clone size: many; J gene: TRBJ1-2; D gene: -; V gene: TRBV12-3/TRBV12-4; CDR3 DNA: TGTGCCAGCAGTTTAGCTGGTCAGGGGCTCAGCGGCTACACCTTC; CDR3 protein: CASSLAGQGLSGYTF
clone size: -; J gene: TRBJ1-5; D gene: TRBD1; V gene: TRBV6-2/TRBV6-3; CDR3 DNA: TGTGCCAGCAGTTACTTTGGACAGGGAGGTCAGCCCCAGCATTTT; CDR3 protein: CASSYFGQGGQPQHF
clone size: many; J gene: TRBJ2-7; D gene: -; V gene: TRBV7-6; CDR3 DNA: TGTGCCAGCACCTCTGGGGGCTCCTACGAGCAGTACTTC; CDR3 protein: CASTSGGSYEQYF
clone size: -; J gene: TRBJ2-2; D gene: TRBD1; V gene: TRBV5-1; CDR3 DNA: TGCGCCAGCAGCTTTCCGGGACAGGCCTCTAACACCGGGGAGCTGTTTTTT; CDR3 protein: CASSFPGQASNTGELFF
clone size: many; J gene: TRBJ2-1; D gene: TRBD2; V gene: TRBV12-3/TRBV12-4; CDR3 DNA: TGTGCCAGCAGTGGGGGACTAGCGGGGCCAAAGAGGGATGAGCAGTTCTTC; CDR3 protein: CASSGGLAGPKRDEQFF
clone size: many; J gene: TRBJ2-1; D gene: -; V gene: TRBV6-2/TRBV6-3; CDR3 DNA: TGTGCCAGCAGTTACGGTCCCAATGAGCAGTTCTTC; CDR3 protein: CASSYGPNEQFF
clone size: many; J gene: TRBJ1-2; D gene: -; V gene: TRBV7-2; CDR3 DNA: TGTGCCAGCAGCCTGGGGGGATACTATGGCTACACCTTC; CDR3 protein: CASSLGGYYGYTF
clone size: many; J gene: TRBJ2-2; D gene: -; V gene: TRBV5-1; CDR3 DNA: TGCGCCAGCAGCTTGTCCCGCGCGAACACCGGGGAGCTGTTTTTT; CDR3 protein: CASSLSRANTGELFF
clone size: -; J gene: TRBJ1-1; D gene: TRBD1; V gene: TRBV5-1; CDR3 DNA: TGCGCCAGCCGACAGGGGACCATGAACACTGAAGCTTTCTTT; CDR3 protein: CASRQGTMNTEAFF
clone size: few; J gene: TRBJ1-5; D gene: -; V gene: TRBV7-2; CDR3 DNA: TGTGCCAGCAGCTTTTCAGGTAATGATCAGCCCCAGCATTTT; CDR3 protein: CASSFSGNDQPQHF
clone size: few; J gene: TRBJ2-1; D gene: -; V gene: TRBV29-1; CDR3 DNA: TGCAGCGTTGTGGGGACGGAAGCGGGTGAGATAAACAATGAGCAGTTCTTC; CDR3 protein: CSVVGTEAGEINNEQFF
clone size: many; J gene: TRBJ1-4; D gene: -; V gene: TRBV3-1; CDR3 DNA: TGTGCCAGCAGCCAAGCTTCGCGGGGGTTGGGTGAAAAACTGTTTTTT; CDR3 protein: CASSQASRGLGEKLFF
clone size: -; J gene: TRBJ2-1; D gene: TRBD2; V gene: TRBV6-1; CDR3 DNA: TGTGCCAGCAGTGAAGGGCTAGCGGGTCCCCAGGGTGAGCAGTTCTTC; CDR3 protein: CASSEGLAGPQGEQFF
clone size: few; J gene: TRBJ1-1; D gene: -; V gene: TRBV2; CDR3 DNA: TGTGCCAGCAGCGTAACCGGGGGAGGAAACACTGAAGCTTTCTTT; CDR3 protein: CASSVTGGGNTEAFF
clone size: many; J gene: TRBJ2-7; D gene: TRBD2; V gene: TRBV12-3/TRBV12-4; CDR3 DNA: TGTGCCAGCAGTTCCTCTTTACTAGCGGGGGTGATCCACGAGCAGTACTTC; CDR3 protein: CASSSSLLAGVIHEQYF
clone size: few; J gene: TRBJ2-5; D gene: -; V gene: TRBV28; CDR3 DNA: TGTGCCAGCAGGGGGCCGAACCTCCAAGAGACCCAGTACTTC; CDR3 protein: CASRGPNLQETQYF
clone size: many; J gene: TRBJ2-3; D gene: -; V gene: TRBV7-9; CDR3 DNA: TGTGCCAGCAGCCCAAAGGGAGGAGGCACAGATACGCAGTATTTT; CDR3 protein: CASSPKGGGTDTQYF
clone size: -; J gene: TRBJ2-5; D gene: TRBD1; V gene: TRBV29-1; CDR3 DNA: TGCAGCGTTGAAGATCGAGGGGGCGAGACCCAGTACTTC; CDR3 protein: CSVEDRGGETQYF
clone size: -; J gene: TRBJ2-3; D gene: -; V gene: TRBV20-1; CDR3 DNA: TGCAGTGCCCCCCGCACAGATACGCAGTATTTT; CDR3 protein: CSAPRTDTQYF
clone size: many; J gene: TRBJ1-2; D gene: TRBD1; V gene: TRBV6-5; CDR3 DNA: TGTGCCAGCAGTTATAAAGGGGGCCGTGGCTACACCTTC; CDR3 protein: CASSYKGGRGYTF
clone size: many; J gene: TRBJ1-1; D gene: -; V gene: TRBV20-1; CDR3 DNA: TGCAGTGGTATCCGGGGCAGTAACACTGAAGCTTTCTTT; CDR3 protein: CSGIRGSNTEAFF
clone size: -; J gene: TRBJ1-4; D gene: -; V gene: TRBV6-5; CDR3 DNA: TGTGCCAGCAGTACCGGGAGAAGGGGCGAAAAACTGTTTTTT; CDR3 protein: CASSTGRRGEKLFF
clone size: few; J gene: TRBJ1-5; D gene: -; V gene: TRBV3-1; CDR3 DNA: TGTGCCAGCAGCCATCGAAGGGTCAATCAGCCCCAGCATTTT; CDR3 protein: CASSHRRVNQPQHF